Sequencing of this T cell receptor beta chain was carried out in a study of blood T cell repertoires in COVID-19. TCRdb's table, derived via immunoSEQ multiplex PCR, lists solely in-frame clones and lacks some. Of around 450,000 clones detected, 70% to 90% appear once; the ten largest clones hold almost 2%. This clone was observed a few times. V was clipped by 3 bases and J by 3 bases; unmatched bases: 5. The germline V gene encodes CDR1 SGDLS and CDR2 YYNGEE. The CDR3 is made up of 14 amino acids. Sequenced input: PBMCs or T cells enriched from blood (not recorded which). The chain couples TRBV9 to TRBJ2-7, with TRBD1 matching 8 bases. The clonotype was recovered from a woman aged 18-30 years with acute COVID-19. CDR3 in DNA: TGTGCCAGCAGCGGGGACAGGTGGGTCTACGAGCAGTACTTC. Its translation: CASSGDRWVYEQYF.